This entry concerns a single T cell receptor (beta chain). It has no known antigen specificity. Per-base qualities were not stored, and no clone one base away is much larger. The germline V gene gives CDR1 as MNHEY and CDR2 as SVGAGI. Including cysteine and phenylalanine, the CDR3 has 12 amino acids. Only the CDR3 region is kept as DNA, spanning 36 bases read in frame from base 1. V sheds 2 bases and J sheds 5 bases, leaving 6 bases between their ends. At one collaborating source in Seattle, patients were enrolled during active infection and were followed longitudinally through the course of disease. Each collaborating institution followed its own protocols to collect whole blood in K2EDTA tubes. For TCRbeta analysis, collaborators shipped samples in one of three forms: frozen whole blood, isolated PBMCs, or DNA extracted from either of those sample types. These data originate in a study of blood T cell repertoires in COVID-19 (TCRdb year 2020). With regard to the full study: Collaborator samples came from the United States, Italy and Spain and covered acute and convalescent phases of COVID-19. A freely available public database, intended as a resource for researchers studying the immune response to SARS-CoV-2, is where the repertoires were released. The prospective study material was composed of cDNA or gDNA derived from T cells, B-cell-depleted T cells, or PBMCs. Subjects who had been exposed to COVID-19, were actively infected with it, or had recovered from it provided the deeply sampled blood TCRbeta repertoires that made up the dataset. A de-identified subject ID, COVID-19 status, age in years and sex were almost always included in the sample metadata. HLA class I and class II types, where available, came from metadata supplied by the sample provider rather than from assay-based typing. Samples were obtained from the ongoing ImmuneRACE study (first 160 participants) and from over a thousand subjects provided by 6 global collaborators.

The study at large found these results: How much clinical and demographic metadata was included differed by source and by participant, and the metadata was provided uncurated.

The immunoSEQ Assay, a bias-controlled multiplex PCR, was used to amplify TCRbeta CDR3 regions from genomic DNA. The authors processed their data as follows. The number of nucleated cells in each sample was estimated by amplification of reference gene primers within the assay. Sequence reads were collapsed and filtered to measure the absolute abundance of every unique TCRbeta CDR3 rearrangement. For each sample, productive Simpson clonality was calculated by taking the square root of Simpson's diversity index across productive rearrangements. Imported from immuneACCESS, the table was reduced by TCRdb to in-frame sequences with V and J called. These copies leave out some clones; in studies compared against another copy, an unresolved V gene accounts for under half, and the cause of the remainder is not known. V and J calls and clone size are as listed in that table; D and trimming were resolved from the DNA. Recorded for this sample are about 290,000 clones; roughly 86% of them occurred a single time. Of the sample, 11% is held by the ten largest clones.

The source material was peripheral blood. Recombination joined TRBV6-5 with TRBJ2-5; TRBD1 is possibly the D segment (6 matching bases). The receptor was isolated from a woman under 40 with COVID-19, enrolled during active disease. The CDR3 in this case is CASSYDRETQYF. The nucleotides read TGTGCCAGCAGTTACGACAGGGAGACCCAGTACTTC.